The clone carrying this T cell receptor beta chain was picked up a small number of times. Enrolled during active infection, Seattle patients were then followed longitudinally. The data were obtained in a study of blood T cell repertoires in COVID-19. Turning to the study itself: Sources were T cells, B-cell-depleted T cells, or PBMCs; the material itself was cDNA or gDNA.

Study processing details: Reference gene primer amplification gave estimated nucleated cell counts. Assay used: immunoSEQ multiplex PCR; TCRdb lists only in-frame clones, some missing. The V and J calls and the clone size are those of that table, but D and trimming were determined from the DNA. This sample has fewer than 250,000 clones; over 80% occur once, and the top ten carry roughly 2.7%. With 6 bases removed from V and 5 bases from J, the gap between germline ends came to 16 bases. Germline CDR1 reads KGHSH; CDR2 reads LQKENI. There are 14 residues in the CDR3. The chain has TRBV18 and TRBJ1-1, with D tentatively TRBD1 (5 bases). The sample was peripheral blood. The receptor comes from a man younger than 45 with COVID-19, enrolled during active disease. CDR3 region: CASSRDTGTTEAFF. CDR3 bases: TGTGCCAGCTCCAGGGATACGGGTACTACTGAAGCTTTCTTT.